This TCR beta chain was sequenced during a study of identical twins. This clonotype was seen more than once but under ten times. Its antigen is as yet unknown. Healthy Caucasians, and only they, were the donors. MiXCR was run by TCRdb on the 5' RACE reads, yielding one entry per CDR3 protein. The sample lists 400,000 to 550,000 distinct CDR3 sequences, roughly 21% occurring once. Study observations and caveats: Part of the zero-insertion signal could reflect confounding by invariant MAIT and iNKT cells.

In addition, the sample was reused for a study of T cells expressing NK-cell markers. As reported in that work: In sorted CD3+CD56+NKG2C+, CD3+CD56+NKG2C- and CD3+CD56-NKG2C+ T cells, TCR beta repertoires were obtained. NKG2C+ dominant clonotype frequencies in 5 or 6 donors were roughly 1.0-7.5% of CD8+ T cells.

The specimen sequenced was CD4+ T cells sorted from blood. The sequence came from a woman between 18 and 30 years old in good health.

The CDR3 nucleotides are TGTGCCAGCAGCTTAGCGAACAGAGAGACCCAGTACTTC. Its protein is CASSLANRETQYF. The chain has TRBV7-9 and TRBJ2-5; no reliable D call. V was cut by 0 bases and J by 4 bases, with 6 bases left in between. The germline V gene encodes CDR1 SEHNR and CDR2 FQNEAQ (reference sequence). CDR3 size: 13 residues. The whole variable domain, filled in from reference TRBV7-9 and TRBJ2-5, reads DTGVSQNPRHKITKRGQNVTFRCDPISEHNRLYWYRQTLGQGPEFLTYFQNEAQLEKSRLLSDRFSAERPKGSFSTLEIQRTEQGDSAMYLCASSLANRETQYFGPGTRLLVL.